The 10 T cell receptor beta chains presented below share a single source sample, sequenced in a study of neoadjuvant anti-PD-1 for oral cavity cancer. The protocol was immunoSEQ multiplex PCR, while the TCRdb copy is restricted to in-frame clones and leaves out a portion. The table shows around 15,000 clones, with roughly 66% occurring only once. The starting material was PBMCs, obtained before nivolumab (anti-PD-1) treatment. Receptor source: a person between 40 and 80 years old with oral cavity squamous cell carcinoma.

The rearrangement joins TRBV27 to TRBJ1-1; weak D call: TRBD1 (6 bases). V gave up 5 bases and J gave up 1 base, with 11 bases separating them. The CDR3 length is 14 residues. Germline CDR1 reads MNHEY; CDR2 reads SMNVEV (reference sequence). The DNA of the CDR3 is TGTGCCAGCAGTCAGGACAGCTGGAACACTGAAGCTTTCTTT. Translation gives CASSQDSWNTEAFF.

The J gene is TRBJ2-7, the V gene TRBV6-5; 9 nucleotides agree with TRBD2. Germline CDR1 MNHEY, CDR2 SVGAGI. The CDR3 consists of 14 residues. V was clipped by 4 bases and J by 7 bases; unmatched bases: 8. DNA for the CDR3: TGTGCCAGCAGTTTCGCGGGAGGGCCTGGTGAGCAGTACTTC. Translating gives CASSFAGGPGEQYF.

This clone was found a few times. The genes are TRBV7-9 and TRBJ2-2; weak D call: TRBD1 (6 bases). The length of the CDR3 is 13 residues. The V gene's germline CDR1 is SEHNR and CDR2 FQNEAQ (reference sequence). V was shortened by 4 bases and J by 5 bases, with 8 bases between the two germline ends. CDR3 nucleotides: TGTGCCAGCAGCTATCAGGGGACCGGGGAGCTGTTTTTT. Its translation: CASSYQGTGELFF.

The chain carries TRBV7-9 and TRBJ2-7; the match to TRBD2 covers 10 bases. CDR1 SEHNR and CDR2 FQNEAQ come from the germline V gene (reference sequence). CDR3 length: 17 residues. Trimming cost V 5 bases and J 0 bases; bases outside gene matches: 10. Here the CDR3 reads CASSPNIGLADSYEQYF. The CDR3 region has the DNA TGTGCCAGCAGCCCCAACATCGGACTAGCGGACTCCTACGAGCAGTACTTC.

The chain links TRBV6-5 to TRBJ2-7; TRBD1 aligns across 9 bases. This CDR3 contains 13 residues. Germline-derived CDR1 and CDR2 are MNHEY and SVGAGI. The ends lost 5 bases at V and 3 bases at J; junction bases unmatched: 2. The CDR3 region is CASSRTGVYEQYF. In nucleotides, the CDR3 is TGTGCCAGCAGTCGGACAGGGGTCTACGAGCAGTACTTC.

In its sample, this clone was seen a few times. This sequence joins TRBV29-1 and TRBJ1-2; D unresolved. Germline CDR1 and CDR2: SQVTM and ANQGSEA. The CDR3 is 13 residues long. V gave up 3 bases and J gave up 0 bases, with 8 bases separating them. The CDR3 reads CSVDGPTNYGYTF. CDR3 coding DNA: TGCAGCGTTGACGGCCCCACTAACTATGGCTACACCTTC. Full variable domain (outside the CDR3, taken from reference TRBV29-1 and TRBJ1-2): SAVISQKPSRDICQRGTSLTIQCQVDSQVTMMFWYRQQPGQSLTLIATANQGSEATYESGFVIDKFPISRPNLTFSTLTVSNMSPEDSSIYLCSVDGPTNYGYTFGSGTRLTVV.

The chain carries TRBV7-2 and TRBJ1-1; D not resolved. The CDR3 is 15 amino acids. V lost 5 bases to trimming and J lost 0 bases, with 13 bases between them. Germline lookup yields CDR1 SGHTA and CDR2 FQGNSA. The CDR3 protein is CASSVSGPLNTEAFF. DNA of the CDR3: TGTGCCAGCAGCGTATCCGGGCCTCTGAACACTGAAGCTTTCTTT. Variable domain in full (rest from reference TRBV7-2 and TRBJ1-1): GAGVSQSPSNKVTEKGKDVELRCDPISGHTALYWYRQSLGQGLEFLIYFQGNSAPDKSGLPSDRFSAERTGGSVSTLTIQRTQQEDSAVYLCASSVSGPLNTEAFFGQGTRLTVV.

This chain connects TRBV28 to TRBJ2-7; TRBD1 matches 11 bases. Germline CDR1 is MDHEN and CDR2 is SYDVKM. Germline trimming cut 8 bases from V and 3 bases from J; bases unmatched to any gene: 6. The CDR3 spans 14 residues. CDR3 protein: CASERDRGGYEQYF. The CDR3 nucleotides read TGTGCCAGCGAGCGGGACAGGGGGGGCTACGAGCAGTACTTC.

CDR3 residues: CASSLDTAGGEKLFF. The DNA for the CDR3 is TGTGCCAGCAGCTTAGATACGGCGGGCGGGGAAAAACTGTTTTTT. V is TRBV7-9 and J is TRBJ1-4, with D uncertain. CDR1 SEHNR and CDR2 FQNEAQ come from the germline V gene (reference sequence). Trimming took 1 base from V and 8 from J, leaving 14 bases between them. The CDR3 consists of 15 residues.

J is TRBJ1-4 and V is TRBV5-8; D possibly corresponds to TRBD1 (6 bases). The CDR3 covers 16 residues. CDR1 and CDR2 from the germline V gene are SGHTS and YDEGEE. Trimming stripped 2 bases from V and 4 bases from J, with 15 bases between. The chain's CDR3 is CASSFSGANNNEKLFF. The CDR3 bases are TGTGCCAGCAGCTTTTCAGGGGCCAATAATAATGAAAAACTGTTTTTT.